This TCR beta chain was captured in a study of cytomegalovirus exposure and HLA in healthy donors. Study results and caveats: Investigators reported some 150 TCR beta chains as tied to cytomegalovirus.

Note on this clone: Its antigen is unidentified.

Per germline, CDR1 DFQATT and CDR2 SNEGSKA (reference sequence). V lost 3 bases to trimming and J lost 10 bases; unmatched junction nucleotides: 5. The CDR3 runs to 11 residues. PCR was performed using 60 Vbeta and 13 Jbeta primers. Data came from immunoSEQ multiplex PCR; TCRdb stores just in-frame clones and leaves some out. The repertoire consists of under 300,000 clones, with nearly 95% occurring once and the leading ten covering less than 2%. The rearrangement links TRBV20-1 to TRBJ1-1; 7 bases are a match to TRBD1. Sequencing used PBMCs. The sequence was collected from a girl aged 2 to 10 in good health and CMV-seronegative. This CDR3 is CSARGAGGAFF. Here the CDR3 DNA reads TGCAGTGCTAGGGGGGCAGGGGGAGCTTTCTTT.